One sample yielded the 13 T cell receptor beta chains listed below, sequenced in a study of tumor-infiltrating lymphocytes in primary liver carcinoma (dated by TCRdb to 2017 to 2019). Without any cell sorting, total RNA and DNA were extracted together from around 18-30 mg of bulk tissue using the AllPrep DNA/RNA mini kit. Sequenced on an Illumina HiSeq 2500. TCRbeta-specific cDNA was reverse-transcribed from roughly 500 ng total RNA using a constant-region primer and ProtoScript II reverse transcriptase. The TCRbeta libraries were prepared through three rounds of nested multiplex PCR following a slightly modified ARM-PCR procedure. The first two PCR rounds used multiplex TRBV1-TRBV30 forward primers with a Cbeta reverse primer, each for approximately 10 cycles. TCRdb reanalyzed the raw reads on its own, using fastp at Q25 for trimming and MiXCR for clone calling, and kept in-frame beta chains. Duplicate CDR3 protein sequences are folded into a single record with the most common DNA and genes. The sample table lists some 87,000 distinct CDR3 sequences, just under 70% of them with a count of one. The leading ten clones occupy 27% of the sample.

Input material: tumor-adjacent normal liver tissue. The receptors originated from a man aged 35 to 55 with primary liver carcinoma and hepatitis B virus infection.

The gene calls are TRBV12-3 or TRBV12-4 and TRBJ2-7; D is unresolved. The CDR3 is made up of 14 amino acids. The V gene lost 2 bases and the J gene lost 1 base, with 9 bases spanning the gap. CDR3 amino acids: CASSLTFTSYEQYF. CDR3 in DNA: TGTGCCAGCAGTTTAACGTTTACGTCCTACGAGCAGTACTTC.

The V gene is TRBV11-2, the J gene TRBJ2-2, with D tentatively TRBD2 (6 bases). Trimming pared 9 bases from V and 6 bases from J, leaving 20 bases between. The CDR3 length is 15 residues. Looked up from germline, CDR1 is SGHAT and CDR2 is FQNNGV. The CDR3 is CASCLFGGSAGELFF. In DNA form, the CDR3 reads TGTGCCAGTTGCTTATTCGGGGGTTCGGCCGGGGAGCTGTTTTTT.

Details on this clonotype: An end of the junction differs from the germline gene, which may be a read error. J is TRBJ2-1 and V is TRBV6-1, with no clear D. Per the germline V gene, CDR1 is MNHNS and CDR2 is SASEGT. The CDR3 spans 12 residues. CDR3 residues: CASSETYNGQFF. CDR3 coding DNA: TGTGCCAGTAGTGAAACCTACAATGGGCAGTTCTTC.

This clonotype appeared a single time. A much larger clone differs by one base, so this may be a read error. This chain links TRBV6-5 with TRBJ2-3; D uncertain. CDR1 is MNHEY and CDR2 is SVGAGI in the germline V gene. This CDR3 has 13 amino acids. CDR3 coding DNA: TGTGCCAGCAGTGTGTCCTACACAGATACGCGGTATTTT. Translating gives CASSVSYTDTRYF.

This clonotype was found once. Germline and junction disagree at one end, which may indicate a read error. The chain carries TRBV11-2 and TRBJ2-2; D might be TRBD2 (6 bases). The CDR3 loop spans 17 amino acids. Germline CDR1 and CDR2: SGHAT and FQNNGV. This chain's CDR3 is CASSFDRDWAGTGELSF. The DNA of the CDR3 is TGTGCCAGCAGCTTTGATCGGGACTGGGCCGGCACCGGGGAGCTGTCTTTT. The full variable domain, rest sourced from reference TRBV11-2 and TRBJ2-2, is EAGVAQSPRYKIIEKRQSVAFWCNPISGHATLYWYQQILGQGPKLLIQFQNNGVVDDSQLPKDRFSAERLKGVDSTLKIQPAKLEDSAVYLCASSFDRDWAGTGELSFGEGSRLTVL.

V gene TRBV2 combines with J gene TRBJ2-5; D may be TRBD2 (6 bases). The CDR3 has 17 amino acids. Germline CDR1 SNHLY, CDR2 FYNNEI. V was cut by 10 bases and J by 7 bases, with 31 bases left in between. The CDR3 coding sequence is TGTGCCACCCGAAAGGAGTCCGGGACTGGCGCCGTGGGGACCCAGTACTTC. It is translated as CATRKESGTGAVGTQYF.

To note about this clonotype: One end of the junction is discordant with germline, which a read error may explain. This chain joins TRBV10-2 and TRBJ2-7; 7 bases match TRBD2. CDR1 and CDR2 from the germline V gene are WSHSY and SAAADI. The CDR3 extends over 14 amino acids. The CDR3 coding sequence is TGCGCCAGCAGTGAGCTAATGACTAGCTACGAACAGTACTTC. Its translation: CASSELMTSYEQYF.

In this sample, this clonotype turned up many times. The chain has TRBV20-1 and TRBJ2-1, with TRBD1 matching over 8 bases. This CDR3 contains 13 residues. Germline values: CDR1 DFQATT, CDR2 SNEGSKA (reference sequence). J was trimmed by 8 bases and V by 1 base; bases with no gene match: 4. CDR3 coding DNA: TGCAGTGCTAGAGCTCCACAGGGGGATGAGCAGTTCTTC. The encoded protein is CSARAPQGDEQFF.

The rearrangement links TRBV12-3 or TRBV12-4 to TRBJ2-1, with TRBD2 matching 7 bases. The CDR3 loop spans 17 amino acids. J lost 7 bases, V lost 5 bases, and 17 bases had no gene match. CDR3 sequence (DNA): TGTGCCAGCAGTCCCCCCGCTGTCAGTGGGAGGGAAAATGAGCAGTTCTTC. Translation gives CASSPPAVSGRENEQFF.

This clonotype turned up a few times. This sequence may be a read error, since a much larger clone differs from it by one base. The J gene is TRBJ2-1, the V gene TRBV29-1, with D uncertain. The CDR3 extends over 8 amino acids. Per the germline V gene, CDR1 is SQVTM and CDR2 is ANQGSEA. Trimming removed 3 bases at V and 12 bases at J, with 3 bases between. CDR3 loop: CSVDGQFF. The DNA for the CDR3 is TGCAGCGTTGATGGGCAGTTCTTC.

This clonotype was detected ten times or more. V and J are TRBV28 and TRBJ2-5, with D uncertain. Per germline, CDR1 MDHEN and CDR2 SYDVKM. V lost 3 bases to trimming and J lost 1 base, with 9 bases between them. The CDR3 has 14 residues. The CDR3 bases are TGTGCCAGCAGTTTCGGTACAGTCCAAGAGACCCAGTACTTC. It encodes CASSFGTVQETQYF.

Details on this clonotype: Being one base from a much bigger clone, this may be a read error. The rearrangement uses TRBV10-3 and TRBJ2-1; 7 positions match TRBD2. The CDR3 covers 12 residues. Germline-derived CDR1 and CDR2 are ENHRY and SYGVKD. CDR3 sequence: CATRENYYEQFF. The CDR3 region has the DNA TGTGCCACGCGGGAGAACTACTATGAGCAGTTCTTC.

V usage is TRBV7-9 and J usage is TRBJ1-1; TRBD1 matches 9 bases. Unmatched junction bases numbered 2, after V lost 3 bases and J lost 3 bases. Per germline, CDR1 SEHNR and CDR2 FQNEAQ (reference sequence). The CDR3 runs 14 residues. The DNA for the CDR3 is TGTGCCAGCAGCTTTCGGACAGGGGACACTGAAGCTTTCTTT. Encoded protein: CASSFRTGDTEAFF.